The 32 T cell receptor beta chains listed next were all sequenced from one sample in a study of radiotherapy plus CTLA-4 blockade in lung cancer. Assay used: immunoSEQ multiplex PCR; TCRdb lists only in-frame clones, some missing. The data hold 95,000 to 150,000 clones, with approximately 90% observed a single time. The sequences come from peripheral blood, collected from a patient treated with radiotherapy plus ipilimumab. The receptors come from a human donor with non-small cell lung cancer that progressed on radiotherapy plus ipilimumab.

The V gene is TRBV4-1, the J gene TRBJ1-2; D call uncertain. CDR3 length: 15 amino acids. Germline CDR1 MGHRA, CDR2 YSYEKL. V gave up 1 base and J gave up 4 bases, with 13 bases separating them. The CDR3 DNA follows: TGCGCCAGCAGCCAAGTGGGCGCCTTATTCTATGGCTACACCTTC. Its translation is CASSQVGALFYGYTF.

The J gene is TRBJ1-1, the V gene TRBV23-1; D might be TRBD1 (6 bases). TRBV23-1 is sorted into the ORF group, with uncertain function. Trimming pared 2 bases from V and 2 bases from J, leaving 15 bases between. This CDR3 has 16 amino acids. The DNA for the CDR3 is TGCGCCAGCAGTCAACTAGAAACAGGGTTCAACACTGAAGCTTTCTTT. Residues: CASSQLETGFNTEAFF.

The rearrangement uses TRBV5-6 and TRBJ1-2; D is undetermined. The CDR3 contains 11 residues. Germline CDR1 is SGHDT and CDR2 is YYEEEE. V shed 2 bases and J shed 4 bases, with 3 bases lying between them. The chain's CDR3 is CASSFGYGYTF. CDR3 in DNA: TGTGCCAGCAGCTTCGGCTATGGCTACACCTTC. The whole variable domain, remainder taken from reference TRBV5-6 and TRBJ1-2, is DAGVTQSPTHLIKTRGQQVTLRCSPKSGHDTVSWYQQALGQGPQFIFQYYEEEERQRGNFPDRFSGHQFPNYSSELNVNALLLGDSALYLCASSFGYGYTFGSGTRLTVV.

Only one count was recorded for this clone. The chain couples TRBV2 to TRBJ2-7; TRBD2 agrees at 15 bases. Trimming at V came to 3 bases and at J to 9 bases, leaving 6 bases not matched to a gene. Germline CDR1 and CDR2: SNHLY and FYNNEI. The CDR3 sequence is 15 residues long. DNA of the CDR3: TGTGCCAGCAGTGAGGGACTAGCGGGAGGTACAGGGCAGTACTTC. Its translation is CASSEGLAGGTGQYF.

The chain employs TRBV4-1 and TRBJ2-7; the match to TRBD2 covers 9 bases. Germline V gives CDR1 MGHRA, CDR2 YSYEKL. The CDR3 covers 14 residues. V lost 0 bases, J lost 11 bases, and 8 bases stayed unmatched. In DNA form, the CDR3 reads TGCGCCAGCAGCCAAGAGGTCGGCGGGAGGGCCAAGTACTTC. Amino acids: CASSQEVGGRAKYF.

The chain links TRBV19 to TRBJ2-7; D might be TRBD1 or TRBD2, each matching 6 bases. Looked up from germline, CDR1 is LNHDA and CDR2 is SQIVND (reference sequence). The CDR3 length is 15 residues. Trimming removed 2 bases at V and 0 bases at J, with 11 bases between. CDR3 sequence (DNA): TGTGCCAGTAGTATATTTGGGGGGCCCTCCTACGAGCAGTACTTC. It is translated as CASSIFGGPSYEQYF.

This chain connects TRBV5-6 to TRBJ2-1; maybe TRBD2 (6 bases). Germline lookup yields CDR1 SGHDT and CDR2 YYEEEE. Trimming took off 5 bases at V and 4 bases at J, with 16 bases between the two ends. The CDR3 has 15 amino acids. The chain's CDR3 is CASRRGVFGYNEQFF. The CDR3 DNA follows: TGTGCCAGCAGGCGGGGTGTGTTTGGGTACAATGAGCAGTTCTTC.

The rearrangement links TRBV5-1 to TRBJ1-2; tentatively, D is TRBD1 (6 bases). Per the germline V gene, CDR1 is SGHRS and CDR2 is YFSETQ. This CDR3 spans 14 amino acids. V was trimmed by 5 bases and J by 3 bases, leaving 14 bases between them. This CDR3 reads CASSPVGAHYGYTF. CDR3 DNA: TGCGCCAGCAGTCCGGTGGGGGCACACTATGGCTACACCTTC.

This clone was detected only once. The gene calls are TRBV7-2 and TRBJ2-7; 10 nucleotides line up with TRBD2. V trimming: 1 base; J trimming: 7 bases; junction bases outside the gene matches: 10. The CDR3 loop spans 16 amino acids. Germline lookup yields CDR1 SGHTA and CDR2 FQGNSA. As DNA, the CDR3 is TGTGCCAGCAGCTTAGTGACCCTAGCGGGAGAAAAAGAGCAGTACTTC. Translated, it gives CASSLVTLAGEKEQYF.

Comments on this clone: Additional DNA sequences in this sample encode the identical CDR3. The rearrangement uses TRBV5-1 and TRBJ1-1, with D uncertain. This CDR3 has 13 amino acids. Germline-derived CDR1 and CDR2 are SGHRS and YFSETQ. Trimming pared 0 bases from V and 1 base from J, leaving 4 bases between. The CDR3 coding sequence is TGCGCCAGCAGCTTGGGGGAGAACACTGAAGCTTTCTTT. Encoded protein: CASSLGENTEAFF.

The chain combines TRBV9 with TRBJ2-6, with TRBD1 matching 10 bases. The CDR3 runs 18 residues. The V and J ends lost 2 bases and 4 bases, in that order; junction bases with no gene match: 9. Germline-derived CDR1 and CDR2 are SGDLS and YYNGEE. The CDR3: CASSVYDRGLGGANVLTF. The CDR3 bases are TGTGCCAGCAGCGTGTACGACAGGGGGCTCGGAGGGGCCAACGTCCTGACTTTC.

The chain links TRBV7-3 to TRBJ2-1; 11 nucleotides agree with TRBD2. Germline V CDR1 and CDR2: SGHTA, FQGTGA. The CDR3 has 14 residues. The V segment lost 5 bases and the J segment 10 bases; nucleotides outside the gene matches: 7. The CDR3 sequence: CASSPTSGGGEQFF. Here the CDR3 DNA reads TGTGCCAGCAGCCCCACTAGCGGGGGTGGGGAGCAGTTCTTC.

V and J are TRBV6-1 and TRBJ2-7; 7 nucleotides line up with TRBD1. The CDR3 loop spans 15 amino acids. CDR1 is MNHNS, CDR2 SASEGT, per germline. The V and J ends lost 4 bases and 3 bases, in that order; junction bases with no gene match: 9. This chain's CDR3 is CASSGTGTVIYEQYF. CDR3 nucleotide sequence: TGTGCCAGCAGTGGCACCGGGACAGTTATCTACGAGCAGTACTTC.

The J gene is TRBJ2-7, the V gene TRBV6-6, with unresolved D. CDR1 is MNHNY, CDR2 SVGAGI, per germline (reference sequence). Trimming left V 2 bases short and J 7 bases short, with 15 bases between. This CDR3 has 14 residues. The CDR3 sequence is CASSYGAGIGEQYF. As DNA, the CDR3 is TGTGCCAGCAGTTACGGCGCAGGAATCGGGGAGCAGTACTTC.

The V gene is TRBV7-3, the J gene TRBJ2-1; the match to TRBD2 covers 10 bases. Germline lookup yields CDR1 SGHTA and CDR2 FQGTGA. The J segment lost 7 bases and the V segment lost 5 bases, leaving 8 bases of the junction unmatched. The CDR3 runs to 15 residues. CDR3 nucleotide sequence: TGTGCCAGCAGCCCCCAGAGCGGGAGGGGTAATGAGCAGTTCTTC. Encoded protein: CASSPQSGRGNEQFF.

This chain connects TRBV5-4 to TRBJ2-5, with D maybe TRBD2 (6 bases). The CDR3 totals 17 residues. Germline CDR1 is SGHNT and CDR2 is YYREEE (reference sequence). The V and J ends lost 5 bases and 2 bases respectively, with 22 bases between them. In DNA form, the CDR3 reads TGTGCCAGCAGACGTGGAACCGTAGCGGACTCACAAGAGACCCAGTACTTC. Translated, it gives CASRRGTVADSQETQYF.

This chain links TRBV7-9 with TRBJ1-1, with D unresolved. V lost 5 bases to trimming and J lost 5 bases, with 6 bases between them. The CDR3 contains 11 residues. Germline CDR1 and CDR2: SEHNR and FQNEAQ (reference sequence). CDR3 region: CASSPETEAFF. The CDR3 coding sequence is TGTGCCAGCAGCCCCGAGACTGAAGCTTTCTTT.

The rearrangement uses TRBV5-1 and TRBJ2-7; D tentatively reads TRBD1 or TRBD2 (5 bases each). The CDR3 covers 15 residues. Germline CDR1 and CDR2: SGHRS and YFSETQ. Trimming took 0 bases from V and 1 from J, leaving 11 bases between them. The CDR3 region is CASSLAPGASYEQYF. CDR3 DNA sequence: TGCGCCAGCAGCTTGGCCCCCGGGGCATCCTACGAGCAGTACTTC.

CDR3 region: CATSRGEGTSGYEQFF. In nucleotides, the CDR3 is TGTGCCACCAGCAGAGGGGAGGGGACTAGTGGGTATGAGCAGTTCTTC. The chain has TRBV15 and TRBJ2-1; 8 nucleotides line up with TRBD2. CDR1 is LNHNV and CDR2 is YYDKDF in the germline V gene (reference sequence). After removal of 1 base from V and 8 bases from J, the junction contained 10 bases not matched to a gene. This CDR3 spans 16 amino acids.

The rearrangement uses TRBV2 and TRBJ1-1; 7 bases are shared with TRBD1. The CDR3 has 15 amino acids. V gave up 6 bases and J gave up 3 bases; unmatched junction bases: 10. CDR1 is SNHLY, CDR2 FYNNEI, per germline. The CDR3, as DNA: TGTGCCAGCAGAGCCTTCCAGGGGGGATACACTGAAGCTTTCTTT. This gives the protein CASRAFQGGYTEAFF.

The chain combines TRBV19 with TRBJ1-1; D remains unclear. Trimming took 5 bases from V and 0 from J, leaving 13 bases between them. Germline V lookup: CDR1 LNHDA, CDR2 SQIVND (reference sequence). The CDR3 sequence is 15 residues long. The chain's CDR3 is CASSLVRTVNTEAFF. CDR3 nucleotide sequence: TGTGCCAGTAGTCTCGTCAGGACGGTGAACACTGAAGCTTTCTTT.

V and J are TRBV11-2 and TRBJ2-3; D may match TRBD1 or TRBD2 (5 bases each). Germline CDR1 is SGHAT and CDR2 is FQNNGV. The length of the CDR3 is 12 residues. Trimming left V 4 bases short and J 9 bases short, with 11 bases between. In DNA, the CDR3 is TGTGCCAGCAGCTGGGGTGGGGGAACGCAGTATTTT. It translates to CASSWGGGTQYF.

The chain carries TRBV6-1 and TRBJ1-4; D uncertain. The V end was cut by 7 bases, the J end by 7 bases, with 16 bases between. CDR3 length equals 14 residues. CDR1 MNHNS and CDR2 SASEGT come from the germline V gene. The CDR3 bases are TGTGCCAGCAACAAAATGGGGTCGGCTGAAAAACTGTTTTTT. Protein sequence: CASNKMGSAEKLFF.

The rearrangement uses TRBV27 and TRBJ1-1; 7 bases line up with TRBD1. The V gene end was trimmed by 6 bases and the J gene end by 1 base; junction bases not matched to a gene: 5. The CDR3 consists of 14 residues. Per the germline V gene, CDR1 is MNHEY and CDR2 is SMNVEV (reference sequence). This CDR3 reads CASSPGQRNTEAFF. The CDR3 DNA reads TGTGCCAGCAGCCCGGGACAGAGGAACACTGAAGCTTTCTTT.

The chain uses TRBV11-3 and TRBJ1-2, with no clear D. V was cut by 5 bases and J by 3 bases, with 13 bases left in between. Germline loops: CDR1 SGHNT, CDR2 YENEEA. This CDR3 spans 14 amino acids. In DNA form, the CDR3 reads TGTGCCAGCAGCCCCATCCACGGGGACTATGGCTACACCTTC. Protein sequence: CASSPIHGDYGYTF.

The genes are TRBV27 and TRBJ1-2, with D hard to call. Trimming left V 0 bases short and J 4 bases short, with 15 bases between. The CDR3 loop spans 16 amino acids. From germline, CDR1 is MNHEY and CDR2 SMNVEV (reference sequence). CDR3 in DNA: TGTGCCAGCAGTTTATCCTATTGGACCGCCAGCTATGGCTACACCTTC. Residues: CASSLSYWTASYGYTF.

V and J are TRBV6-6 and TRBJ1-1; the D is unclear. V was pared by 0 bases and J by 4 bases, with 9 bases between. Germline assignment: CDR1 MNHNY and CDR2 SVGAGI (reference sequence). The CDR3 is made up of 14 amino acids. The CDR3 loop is CASSYSRQATEAFF. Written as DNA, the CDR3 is TGTGCCAGCAGTTACTCTCGGCAGGCCACTGAAGCTTTCTTT.

The CDR3 protein is CASSYSTGRGSEQYF. Here the CDR3 DNA reads TGTGCCAGCAGTTACTCGACAGGCCGGGGTTCCGAGCAGTACTTC. The rearrangement uses TRBV6-5 and TRBJ2-7, with D possibly matching TRBD1 (6 bases). CDR1 and CDR2 from the germline V gene are MNHEY and SVGAGI. The CDR3 contains 15 residues. The germline V and J ends were trimmed by 0 bases and 6 bases, with 15 bases remaining between them.

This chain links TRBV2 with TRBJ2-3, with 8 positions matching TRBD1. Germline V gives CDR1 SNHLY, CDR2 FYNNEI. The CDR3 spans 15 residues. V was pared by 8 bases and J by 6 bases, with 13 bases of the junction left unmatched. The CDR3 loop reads CASAGQARSLDTQYF. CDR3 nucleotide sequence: TGTGCCAGCGCGGGACAGGCTCGGTCGTTGGATACGCAGTATTTT.

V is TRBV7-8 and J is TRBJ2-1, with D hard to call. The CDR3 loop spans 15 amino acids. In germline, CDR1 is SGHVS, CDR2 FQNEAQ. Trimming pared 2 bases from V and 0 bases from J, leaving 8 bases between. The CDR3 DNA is TGTGCCAGCAGCTTACTAGGAGCCTCCTACAATGAGCAGTTCTTC. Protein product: CASSLLGASYNEQFF.

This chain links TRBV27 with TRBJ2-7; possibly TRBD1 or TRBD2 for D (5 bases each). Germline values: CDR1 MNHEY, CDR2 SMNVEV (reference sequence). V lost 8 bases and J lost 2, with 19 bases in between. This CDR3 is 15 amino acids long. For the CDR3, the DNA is TGTGCCAGCTCAAGGCCGGGGCAGGCCGCCTACGAGCAGTACTTC. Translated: CASSRPGQAAYEQYF.

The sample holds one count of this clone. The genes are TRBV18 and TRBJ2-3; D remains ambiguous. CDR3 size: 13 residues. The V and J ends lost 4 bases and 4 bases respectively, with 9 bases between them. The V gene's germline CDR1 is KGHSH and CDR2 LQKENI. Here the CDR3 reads CASSRLRADTQYF. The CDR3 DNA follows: TGTGCCAGCTCACGACTCCGGGCAGATACGCAGTATTTT.